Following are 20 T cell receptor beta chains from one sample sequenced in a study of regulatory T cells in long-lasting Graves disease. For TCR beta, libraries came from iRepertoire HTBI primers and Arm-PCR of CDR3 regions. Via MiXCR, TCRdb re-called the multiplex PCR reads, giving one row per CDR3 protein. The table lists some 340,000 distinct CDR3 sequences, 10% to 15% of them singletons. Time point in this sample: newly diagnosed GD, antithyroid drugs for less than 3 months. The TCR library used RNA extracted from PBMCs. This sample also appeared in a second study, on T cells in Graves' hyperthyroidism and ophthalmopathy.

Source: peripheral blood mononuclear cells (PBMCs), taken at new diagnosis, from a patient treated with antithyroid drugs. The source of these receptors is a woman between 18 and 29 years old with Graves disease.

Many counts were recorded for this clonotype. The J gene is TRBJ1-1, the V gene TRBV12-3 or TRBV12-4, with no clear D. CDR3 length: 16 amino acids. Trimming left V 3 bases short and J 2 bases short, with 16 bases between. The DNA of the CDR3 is TGTGCCAGCAGTTTCGGTGGGGTAGATGGAAACACTGAAGCTTTCTTT. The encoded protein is CASSFGGVDGNTEAFF.

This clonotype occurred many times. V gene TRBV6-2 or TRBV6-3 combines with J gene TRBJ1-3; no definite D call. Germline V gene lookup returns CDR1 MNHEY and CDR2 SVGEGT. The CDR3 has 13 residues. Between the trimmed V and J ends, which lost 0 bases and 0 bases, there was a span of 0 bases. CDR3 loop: CASSYSSGNTIYF. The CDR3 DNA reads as TGTGCCAGCAGTTACTCCTCTGGAAACACCATATATTTT.

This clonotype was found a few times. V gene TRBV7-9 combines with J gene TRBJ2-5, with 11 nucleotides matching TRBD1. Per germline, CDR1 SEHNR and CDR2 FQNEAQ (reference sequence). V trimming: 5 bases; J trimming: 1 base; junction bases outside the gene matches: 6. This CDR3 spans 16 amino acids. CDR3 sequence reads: CASSPTGTGGQETQYF. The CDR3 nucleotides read TGTGCCAGCAGCCCAACGGGGACAGGGGGCCAAGAGACCCAGTACTTC.

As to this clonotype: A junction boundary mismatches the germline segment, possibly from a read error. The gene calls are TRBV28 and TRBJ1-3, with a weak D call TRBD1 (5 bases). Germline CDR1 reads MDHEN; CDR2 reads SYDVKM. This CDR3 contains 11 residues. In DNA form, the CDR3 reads TGTGCCAGCAGTGGGGGAAACACCGTATATTTT. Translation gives CASSGGNTVYF. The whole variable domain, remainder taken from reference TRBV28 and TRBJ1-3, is DVKVTQSSRYLVKRTGEKVFLECVQDMDHENMFWYRQDPGLGLRLIYFSYDVKMKEKGDIPEGYSVSREKKERFSLILESASTNQTSMYLCASSGGNTVYFGEGSWLTVV.

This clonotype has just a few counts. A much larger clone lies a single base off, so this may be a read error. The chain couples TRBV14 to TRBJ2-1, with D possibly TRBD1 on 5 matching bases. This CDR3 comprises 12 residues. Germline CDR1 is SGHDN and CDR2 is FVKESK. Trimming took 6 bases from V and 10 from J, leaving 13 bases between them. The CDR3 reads CASSRQGREQFF. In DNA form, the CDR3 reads TGTGCCAGCAGTCGGCAGGGTCGGGAGCAGTTCTTC.

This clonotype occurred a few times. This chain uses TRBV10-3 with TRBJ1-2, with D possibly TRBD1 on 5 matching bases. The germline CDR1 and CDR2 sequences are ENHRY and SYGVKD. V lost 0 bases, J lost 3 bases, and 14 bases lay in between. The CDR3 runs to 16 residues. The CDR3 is CAISESAGSGDYGYTF. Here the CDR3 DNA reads TGTGCCATCAGTGAGTCCGCAGGGTCGGGGGACTATGGCTACACCTTC.

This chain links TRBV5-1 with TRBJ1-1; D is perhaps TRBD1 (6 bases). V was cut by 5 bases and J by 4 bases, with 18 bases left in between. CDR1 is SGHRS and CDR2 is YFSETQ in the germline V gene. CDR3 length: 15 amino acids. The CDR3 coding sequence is TGCGCCAGCAGTTTAAACAGGGTGCGTGGCACTGAAGCTTTCTTT. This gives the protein CASSLNRVRGTEAFF.

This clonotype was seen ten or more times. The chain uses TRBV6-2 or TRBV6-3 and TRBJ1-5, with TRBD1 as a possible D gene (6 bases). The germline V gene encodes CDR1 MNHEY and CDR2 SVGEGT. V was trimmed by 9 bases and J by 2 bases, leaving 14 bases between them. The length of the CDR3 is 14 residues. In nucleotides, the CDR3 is TGTGCCAGTACAGGGATATGGGGCAATCAGCCCCAGCATTTT. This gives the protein CASTGIWGNQPQHF.

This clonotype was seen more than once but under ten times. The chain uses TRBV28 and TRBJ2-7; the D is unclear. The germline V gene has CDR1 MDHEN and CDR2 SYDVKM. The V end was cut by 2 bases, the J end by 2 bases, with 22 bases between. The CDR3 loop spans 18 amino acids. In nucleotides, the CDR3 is TGTGCCAGCAGTTTAAATCTGACGGGCCCTACCGGTACCTACGAGCAGTACTTC. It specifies CASSLNLTGPTGTYEQYF.

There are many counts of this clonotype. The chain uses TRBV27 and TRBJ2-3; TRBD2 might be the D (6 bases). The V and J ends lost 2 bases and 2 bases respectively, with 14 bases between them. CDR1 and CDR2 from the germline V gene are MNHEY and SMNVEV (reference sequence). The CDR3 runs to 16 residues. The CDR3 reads CASSLMREAPTDTQYF. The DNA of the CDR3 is TGTGCCAGCAGTTTAATGAGGGAGGCCCCCACAGATACGCAGTATTTT.

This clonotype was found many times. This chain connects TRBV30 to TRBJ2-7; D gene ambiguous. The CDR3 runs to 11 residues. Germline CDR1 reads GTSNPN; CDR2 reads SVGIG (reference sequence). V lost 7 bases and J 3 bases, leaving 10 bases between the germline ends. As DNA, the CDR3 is TGTGCCTTGCGCGCGAACTACGAGCAGTACGTC. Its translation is CALRANYEQYV.

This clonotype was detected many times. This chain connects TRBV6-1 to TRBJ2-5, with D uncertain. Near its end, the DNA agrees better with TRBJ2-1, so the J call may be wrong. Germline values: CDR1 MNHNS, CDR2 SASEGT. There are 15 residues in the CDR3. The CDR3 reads CASSEPSAGVNEQFF. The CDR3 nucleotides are TGTGCCAGCAGTGAGCCTTCGGCAGGCGTAAACGAGCAGTTCTTC.

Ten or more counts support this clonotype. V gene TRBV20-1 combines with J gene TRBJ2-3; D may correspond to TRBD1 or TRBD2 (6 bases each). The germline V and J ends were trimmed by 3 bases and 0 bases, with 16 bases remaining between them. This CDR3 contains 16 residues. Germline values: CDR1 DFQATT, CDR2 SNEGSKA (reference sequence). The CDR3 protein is CSAREPRGPSTDTQYF. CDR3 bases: TGCAGTGCTAGGGAACCACGGGGGCCCAGCACAGATACGCAGTATTTT.

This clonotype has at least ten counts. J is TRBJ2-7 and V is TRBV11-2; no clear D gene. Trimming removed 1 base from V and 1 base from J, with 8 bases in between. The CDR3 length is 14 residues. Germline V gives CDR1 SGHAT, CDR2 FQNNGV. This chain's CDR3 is CASSLVFDSYEQYF. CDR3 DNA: TGTGCCAGCAGCTTAGTCTTTGATTCCTACGAGCAGTACTTC.

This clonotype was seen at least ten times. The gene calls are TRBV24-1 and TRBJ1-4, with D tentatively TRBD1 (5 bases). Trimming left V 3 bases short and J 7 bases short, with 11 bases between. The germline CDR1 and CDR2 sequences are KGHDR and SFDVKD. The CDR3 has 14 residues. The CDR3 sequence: CATSDPRVGEKLFF. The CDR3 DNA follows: TGTGCCACCAGTGATCCCAGGGTTGGTGAAAAACTGTTTTTT.

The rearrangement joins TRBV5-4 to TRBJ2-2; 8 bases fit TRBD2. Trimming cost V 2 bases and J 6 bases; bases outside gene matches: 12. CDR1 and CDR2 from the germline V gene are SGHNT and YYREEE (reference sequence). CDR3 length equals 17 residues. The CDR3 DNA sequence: TGTGCCAGCAGCTTTGGGCCTGGTAGCGGGGTCCCCGGGGAGCTGTTTTTT. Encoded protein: CASSFGPGSGVPGELFF. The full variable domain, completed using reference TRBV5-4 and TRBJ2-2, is ETGVTQSPTHLIKTRGQQVTLRCSSQSGHNTVSWYQQALGQGPQFIFQYYREEENGRGNFPPRFSGLQFPNYSSELNVNALELDDSALYLCASSFGPGSGVPGELFFGEGSRLTVL.

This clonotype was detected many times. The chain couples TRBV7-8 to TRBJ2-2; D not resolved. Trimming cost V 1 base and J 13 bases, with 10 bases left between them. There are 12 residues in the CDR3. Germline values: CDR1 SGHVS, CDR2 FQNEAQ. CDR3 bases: TGTGCCAGCAGCTTAGTAGCTCTTCCGCTGTTTTTT. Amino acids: CASSLVALPLFF.

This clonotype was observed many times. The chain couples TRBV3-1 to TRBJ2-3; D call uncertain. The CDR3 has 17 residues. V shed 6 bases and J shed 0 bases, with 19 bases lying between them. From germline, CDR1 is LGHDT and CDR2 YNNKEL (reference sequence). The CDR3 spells CASSRVEYSHSTDTQYF. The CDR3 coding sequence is TGTGCCAGCAGTCGCGTTGAATACTCCCATAGCACAGATACGCAGTATTTT.

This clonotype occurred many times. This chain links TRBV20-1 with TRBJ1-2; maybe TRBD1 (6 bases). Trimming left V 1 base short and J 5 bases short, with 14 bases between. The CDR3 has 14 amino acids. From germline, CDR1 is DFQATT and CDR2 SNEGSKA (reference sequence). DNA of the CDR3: TGCAGTGCTAGAGGGGTACAGGGAATATATGGCTACACCTTC. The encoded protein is CSARGVQGIYGYTF.

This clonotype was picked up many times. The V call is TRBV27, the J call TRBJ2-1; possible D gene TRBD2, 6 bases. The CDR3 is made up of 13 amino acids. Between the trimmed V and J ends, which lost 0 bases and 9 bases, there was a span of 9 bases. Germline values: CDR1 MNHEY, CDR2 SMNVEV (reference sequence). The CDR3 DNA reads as TGTGCCAGCAGTTTATCCAGAGCGGGTGAGCAGTTCTTC. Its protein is CASSLSRAGEQFF.